This entry is about one T cell receptor (beta chain). The sample comes from a study of T cell repertoires in ileal Crohn's disease. Study details: At surgery, less than 45% of patients smoked, with median disease duration 7.9 years. The M0 sample came from the inflamed ileal portion of the resected specimen.

Time point given: inflamed ileum from the surgical specimen. Sequenced by immunoSEQ multiplex PCR; TCRdb stores in-frame clones only, minus some. The sample lists about 5,500 clones, around 80% occurring once. The sequence was collected from an adult with Crohn's disease. Sequencing was done on a sample of ileal tissue.

The CDR3 protein is CASSTGGLGNTEAFF. CDR3 nucleotide sequence: TGTGCCAGCAGTACAGGGGGCCTAGGAAACACTGAAGCTTTCTTT. This chain uses TRBV6-6 with TRBJ1-1; 9 bases fit TRBD1. Germline loops: CDR1 MNHNY, CDR2 SVGAGI (reference sequence). Unmatched junction bases numbered 6, after V lost 5 bases and J lost 2 bases. CDR3 length: 15 residues.